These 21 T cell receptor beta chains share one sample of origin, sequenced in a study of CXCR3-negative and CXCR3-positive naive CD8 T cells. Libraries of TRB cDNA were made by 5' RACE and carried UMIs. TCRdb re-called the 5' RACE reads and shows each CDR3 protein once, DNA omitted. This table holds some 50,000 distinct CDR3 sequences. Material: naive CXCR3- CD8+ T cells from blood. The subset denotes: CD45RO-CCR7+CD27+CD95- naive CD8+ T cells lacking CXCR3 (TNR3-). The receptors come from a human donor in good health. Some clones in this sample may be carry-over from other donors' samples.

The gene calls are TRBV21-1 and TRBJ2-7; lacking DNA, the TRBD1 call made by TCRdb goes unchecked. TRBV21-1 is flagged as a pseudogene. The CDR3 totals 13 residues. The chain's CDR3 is CASSTTGPYEQYF.

This CDR3 reads CASRTETSLHNEQFF. This chain connects TRBV2 to TRBJ2-1; TCRdb outputs TRBD2, but without DNA this stays unchecked. The CDR3 has 15 residues. Per germline, CDR1 SNHLY and CDR2 FYNNEI.

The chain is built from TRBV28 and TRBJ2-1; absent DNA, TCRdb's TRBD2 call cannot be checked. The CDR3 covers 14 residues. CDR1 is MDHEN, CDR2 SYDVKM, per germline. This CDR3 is CASKAPSSYNEQFF.

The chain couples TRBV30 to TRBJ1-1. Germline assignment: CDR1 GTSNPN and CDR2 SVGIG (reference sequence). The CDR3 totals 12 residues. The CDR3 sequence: CAWSGLLAEAFF.

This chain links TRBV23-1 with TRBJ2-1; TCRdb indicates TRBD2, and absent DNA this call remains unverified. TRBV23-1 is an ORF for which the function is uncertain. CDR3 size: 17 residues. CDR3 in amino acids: CASRTIVASESYNEQFF.

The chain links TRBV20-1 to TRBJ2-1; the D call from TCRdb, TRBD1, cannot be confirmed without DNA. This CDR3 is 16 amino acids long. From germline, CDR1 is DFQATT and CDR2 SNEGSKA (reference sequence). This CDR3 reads CSLAPFGGIGYNEQFF.

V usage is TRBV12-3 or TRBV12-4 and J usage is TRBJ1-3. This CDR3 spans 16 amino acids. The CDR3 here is CASSPTGPKAGNTIYF.

The CDR3 loop reads CASSMSGSSYEQYF. This sequence joins TRBV19 and TRBJ2-7. Germline V gene data show CDR1 as LNHDA and CDR2 as SQIVND (reference sequence). CDR3 size: 14 residues.

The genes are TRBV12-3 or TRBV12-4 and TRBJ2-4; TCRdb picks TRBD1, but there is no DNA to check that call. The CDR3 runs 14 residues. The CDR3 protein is CASSDRGSENIQYF.

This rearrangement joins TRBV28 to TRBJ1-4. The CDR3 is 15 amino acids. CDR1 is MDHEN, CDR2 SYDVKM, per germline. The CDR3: CASSLTPSTNEKLFF.

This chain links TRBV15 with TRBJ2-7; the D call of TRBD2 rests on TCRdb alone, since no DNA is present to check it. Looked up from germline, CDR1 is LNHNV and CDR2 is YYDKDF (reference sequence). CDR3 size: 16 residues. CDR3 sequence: CATSRDLTSGVYEQYF.

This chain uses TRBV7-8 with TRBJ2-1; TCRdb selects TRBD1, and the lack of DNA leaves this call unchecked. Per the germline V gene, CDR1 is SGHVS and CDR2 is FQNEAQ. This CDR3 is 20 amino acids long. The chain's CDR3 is CASSTLITLTGQSKDNEQFF.

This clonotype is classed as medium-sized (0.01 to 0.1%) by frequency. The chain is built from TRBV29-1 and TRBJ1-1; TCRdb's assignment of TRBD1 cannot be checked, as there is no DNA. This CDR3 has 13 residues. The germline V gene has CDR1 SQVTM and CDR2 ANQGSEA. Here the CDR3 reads CSVRTGSNTEAFF.

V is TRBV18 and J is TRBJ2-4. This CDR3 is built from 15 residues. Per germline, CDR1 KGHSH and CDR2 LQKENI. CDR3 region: CASSPVGATENIQYF.

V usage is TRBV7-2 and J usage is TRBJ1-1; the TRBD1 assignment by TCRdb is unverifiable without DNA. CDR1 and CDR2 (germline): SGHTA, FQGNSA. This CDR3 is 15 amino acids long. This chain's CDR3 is CASSLAPGVNTEAFF. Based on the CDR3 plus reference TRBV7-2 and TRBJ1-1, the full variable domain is GAGVSQSPSNKVTEKGKDVELRCDPISGHTALYWYRQSLGQGLEFLIYFQGNSAPDKSGLPSDRFSAERTGGSVSTLTIQRTQQEDSAVYLCASSLAPGVNTEAFFGQGTRLTVV.

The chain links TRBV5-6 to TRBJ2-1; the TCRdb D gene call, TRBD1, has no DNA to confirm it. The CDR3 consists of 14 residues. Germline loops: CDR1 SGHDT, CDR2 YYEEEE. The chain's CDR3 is CASTFGTGGREQFF.

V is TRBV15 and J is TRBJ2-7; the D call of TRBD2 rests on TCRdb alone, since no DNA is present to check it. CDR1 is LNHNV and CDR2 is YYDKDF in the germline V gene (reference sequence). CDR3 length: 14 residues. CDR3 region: CATSRVGPAYEQYF.

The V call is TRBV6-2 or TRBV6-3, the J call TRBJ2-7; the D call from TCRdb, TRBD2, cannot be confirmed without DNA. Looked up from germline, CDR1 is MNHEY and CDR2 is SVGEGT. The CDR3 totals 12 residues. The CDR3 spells CASSYEGYEQYF.

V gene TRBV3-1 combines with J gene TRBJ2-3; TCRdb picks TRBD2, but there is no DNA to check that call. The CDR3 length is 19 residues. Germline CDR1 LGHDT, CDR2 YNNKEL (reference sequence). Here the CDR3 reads CASSQEGLADLPSTDTQYF.

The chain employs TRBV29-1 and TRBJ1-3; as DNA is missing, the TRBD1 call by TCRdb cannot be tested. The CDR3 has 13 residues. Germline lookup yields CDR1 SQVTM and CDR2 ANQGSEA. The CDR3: CSVVGQVENTIYF.

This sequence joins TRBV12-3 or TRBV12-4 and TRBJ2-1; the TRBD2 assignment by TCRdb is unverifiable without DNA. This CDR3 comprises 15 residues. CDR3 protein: CASSQLAGIHNEQFF.